The rows below give T cell receptor beta chains drawn from one sample of a study of regulatory T cells in long-lasting Graves disease. From the multiplex PCR reads, TCRdb called clonotypes with MiXCR, one entry per CDR3 protein. The sample lists about 470,000 distinct CDR3 sequences, around a fifth occurring once. The material sequenced was peripheral blood mononuclear cells (PBMCs), taken when the disease was refractory, from a patient treated with antithyroid drugs. The receptor set was obtained from a female donor with Graves disease. The CDR3 runs from the conserved cysteine through the conserved F or W. Fields, in order: CDR3 DNA, CDR3 protein, clone size, J gene, V gene, D gene. A D gene is named only where the DNA matches it firmly. Size is stated for part of the rows, as once, few or many counts, or as a class when the clone is expanded.

TGTGCCAGTAGCCCCGGGGGTAATGAAAAACTGTTTTTT,CASSPGGNEKLFF,NA,TRBJ1-4,TRBV7-6,NA
TGTGCCAGCAGTTCATTCCTACTTGACAGGGGGCGACAGCCCCAGCATTTT,CASSSFLLDRGRQPQHF,many,TRBJ1-5,TRBV12-3/TRBV12-4,TRBD1
TGCAGTGCTAGAGGTCCGAGGAGCGACCAAGAGACCCAGTACTTC,CSARGPRSDQETQYF,few,TRBJ2-5,TRBV20-1,NA
TGTGCCAGCAGCCCTGTGGCGGTGTGGAGCTCCTACGAGCAGTACTTC,CASSPVAVWSSYEQYF,many,TRBJ2-7,TRBV11-2,NA
TGTGCCAGCAGCTCCGAAGGGACAGGGGGGATTAACTCCTACAATGAGCAGTTCTTC,CASSSEGTGGINSYNEQFF,NA,TRBJ2-1,TRBV7-6,TRBD1
TGCAGTGCCTCCAGGGTAGGCGCTTTCTTT,CSASRVGAFF,many,TRBJ1-1,TRBV20-1,NA
TGTGCCAGTAGTATAAGAGCCGTGCAGCCATCTGGAAACACCATATATTTT,CASSIRAVQPSGNTIYF,NA,TRBJ1-3,TRBV19,NA
TGCGCCAGCAGCCCCATCACAGGGAGTCCCACTGAAGCTTTCTTT,CASSPITGSPTEAFF,NA,TRBJ1-1,TRBV5-1,NA
TGTGCCAGCAGTGAAAATGGGGGGGCGGGCACAGATACGCAGTATTTT,CASSENGGAGTDTQYF,NA,TRBJ2-3,TRBV2,NA
TGTGCCAGCAGCCCCCCGGGCAGGGGAGATGAAAAACTGTTTTTT,CASSPPGRGDEKLFF,NA,TRBJ1-4,TRBV7-9,NA
TGCAGCGTTGAAGGATTAGCGTCCCACGAGCAGTACTTC,CSVEGLASHEQYF,many,TRBJ2-7,TRBV29-1,NA
TGTGCCAGCAGCATCGGACAGGGTGCCACCGGGGAGCTGTTTTTT,CASSIGQGATGELFF,few,TRBJ2-2,TRBV7-9,TRBD1
TGCGCCAGCCGCAGACAGCCGAATCCAGGGGGCGAAGAGACCCAGTACTTC,CASRRQPNPGGEETQYF,NA,TRBJ2-5,TRBV5-1,TRBD1
TGTGCCACCAGTGAACTCACACGCTCAGGAAAGGAAAAACTGTTTTTT,CATSELTRSGKEKLFF,few,TRBJ1-4,TRBV24-1,NA
TGCGCCAGCAGCCAAGATACGCCGCAGGGGGGACCCTACGAGCAGTACTTC,CASSQDTPQGGPYEQYF,few,TRBJ2-7,TRBV4-3,NA
TGTGCCAGCAGCTTAGAAAGGGGTAACACTGAAGCTTTCTTT,CASSLERGNTEAFF,many,TRBJ1-1,TRBV11-2,NA
TGTGCCAGCACCTTAAAGATGGCGGGAGGAGGAGAGACCCAGTACTTC,CASTLKMAGGGETQYF,NA,TRBJ2-5,TRBV6-1,TRBD2
TGTGCCAGCAGCCGCCTAGCGGGACTACGGGTTTCAGAGCAGTACTTC,CASSRLAGLRVSEQYF,once,TRBJ2-7,TRBV7-8,TRBD2
TGTGCCAGCAGTCGTCAGGGGAGCACAGATACGCAGTATTTT,CASSRQGSTDTQYF,few,TRBJ2-3,TRBV28,NA
TGCGCCAGCAGCGCCGAGGGGGACTATGGCTACACCTTC,CASSAEGDYGYTF,NA,TRBJ1-2,TRBV5-1,NA
TGTGCCAGCAGCGTAGCGGGGACACCGAGCTCTGGGGCCAACGTCCTGACTTTC,CASSVAGTPSSGANVLTF,NA,TRBJ2-6,TRBV9,NA
TGTGCCAGCAGTTTAGCGGGACTAGTTGGCTACAATGAGCAGTTCTTC,CASSLAGLVGYNEQFF,NA,TRBJ2-1,TRBV12-3/TRBV12-4,TRBD2
TGTGCCAGCAGCTTGGAGGTACAAAGCAATCAGCCCCAGCATTTT,CASSLEVQSNQPQHF,many,TRBJ1-5,TRBV5-5,NA
TGTGCCAGCAGTTACTCCCGCCAGGGTGAAGCTTTCTTT,CASSYSRQGEAFF,many,TRBJ1-1,TRBV6-2/TRBV6-3,NA
TGTGCCAGCAGTTACGCCGGGACAGGGGCTTACGAGCAGTACTTC,CASSYAGTGAYEQYF,NA,TRBJ2-7,TRBV6-5,TRBD1
TGTGCCAGCAGTTGGCGACGGTCCTCCTACGAGCAGTACTTC,CASSWRRSSYEQYF,many,TRBJ2-7,TRBV28,NA
TGTGCCAGCAGTTACGAACTAGCGGGGGCTAGCTCCTACAATGAGCAGTTCTTC,CASSYELAGASSYNEQFF,few,TRBJ2-1,TRBV6-2/TRBV6-3,TRBD2
TGTGCCAGCAGCCCCGCATTAATGGGCTATGGCTACACCTTC,CASSPALMGYGYTF,many,TRBJ1-2,TRBV7-9,NA
TGCGCCAGCAGCCAAGAGAGTAAGGGGTGGAACACTGAAGCTTTCTTT,CASSQESKGWNTEAFF,NA,TRBJ1-1,TRBV4-1,NA
TGCAGCGTTGATACAGATCCTTATGGCTACACCTTC,CSVDTDPYGYTF,many,TRBJ1-2,TRBV29-1,NA
TGTGCCAGCAGCTTAGGAGGGGTCATGGCTGAAGCTTTCTTT,CASSLGGVMAEAFF,NA,TRBJ1-1,TRBV7-9,NA
TGTGCCAGCAGAAATCAGCAGTATGGCTACACCTTC,CASRNQQYGYTF,many,TRBJ1-2,TRBV6-1,NA
TGTGCCAGCAGCTTAAGAGGGGGCGAAGCCAAAAACATTCAGTACTTC,CASSLRGGEAKNIQYF,NA,TRBJ2-4,TRBV7-2,TRBD1
TGCAGCGTTGGGGCAGGGCTAACTAATGAAAAACTGTTTTTT,CSVGAGLTNEKLFF,NA,TRBJ1-4,TRBV29-1,NA
TGTGCCATCAGTGAGTCACTGACATTGGAGACCCAGTACTTC,CAISESLTLETQYF,many,TRBJ2-5,TRBV10-3,NA
TGTGCCAGCAGTTTATTTCTTGAGCAGTTCTTC,CASSLFLEQFF,NA,TRBJ2-1,TRBV28,NA
TGTGCCAGCAGTTTGGCTTCGGGGTCCTCCTACAATGAGCAGTTCTTC,CASSLASGSSYNEQFF,NA,TRBJ2-1,TRBV28,NA
TGTGCCAGCAGCCGAAAGCGACTGGGACGAGATGAAAAACTGTTTTTT,CASSRKRLGRDEKLFF,many,TRBJ1-4,TRBV7-9,NA
TGTGCCAGGGGGACTCCCGGCGGTGAAAAACTGTTTTTT,CARGTPGGEKLFF,many,TRBJ1-4,TRBV2,NA
TGTGCCAGCAGGGCCCCATCGAGGAGGCCAAACCCGAACACTGAAGCTTTCTTT,CASRAPSRRPNPNTEAFF,many,TRBJ1-1,TRBV6-2/TRBV6-3,NA
TGTGCCAGCAGTTTATTAACCGGGACCCAAGAGACCCAGTACTTC,CASSLLTGTQETQYF,many,TRBJ2-5,TRBV6-2/TRBV6-3,NA
TGCGCCAGCAGCTCGGACCCGACTAGCGGGAGTTTCGAGCAGTACTTC,CASSSDPTSGSFEQYF,once,TRBJ2-7,TRBV5-1,TRBD2
TGCGCCAGCAGCTTGGTCCCGGGGGATGAAGCTTTCTTT,CASSLVPGDEAFF,many,TRBJ1-1,TRBV5-1,NA
TGTGCCAGCAGCGTAGGACCGATGGGGAGCTCCTACGAGCAGTACTTC,CASSVGPMGSSYEQYF,NA,TRBJ2-7,TRBV9,NA
TGTGCCAGCAGAACGGACACTCCCTACGAACAGTACTTC,CASRTDTPYEQYF,NA,TRBJ2-7,TRBV11-2,NA
TGTGCCAGCAGCCCGGACAGGGCCTACGAGCAGTACTTC,CASSPDRAYEQYF,many,TRBJ2-7,TRBV5-1,TRBD1
TGTGCCAGCGTCGGGGGAGGGGTCTACAATGAGCAGTTCTTC,CASVGGGVYNEQFF,NA,TRBJ2-1,TRBV28,TRBD2
TGTGCCAGCGATGACGGGGCAGATACGCAGTATTTT,CASDDGADTQYF,NA,TRBJ2-3,TRBV12-3/TRBV12-4,NA
TGTGCCAGCAGCTCACCGGGACAGGGGATAAGGCAGTACTTC,CASSSPGQGIRQYF,NA,TRBJ2-7,TRBV7-6,TRBD1
TGTGCCTGGAGTGGGAGGGACAGAAAGAACACTGAAGCTTTCTTT,CAWSGRDRKNTEAFF,NA,TRBJ1-1,TRBV30,TRBD1
TGTGCCAGCAGCGTAACAGGGCCGGGGGAGCAGTTCTTC,CASSVTGPGEQFF,NA,TRBJ2-1,TRBV5-6,NA
TGTGCCTACGGGACAGGGGTAGAGACCCAGTACTTC,CAYGTGVETQYF,few,TRBJ2-5,TRBV30,TRBD1
TGTGCCAGTAGTATCCCTAGGGCCTTAGGGGATGAAAAACTGTTTTTT,CASSIPRALGDEKLFF,few,TRBJ1-4,TRBV19,NA
TGTGCCAGCAGCTTAGCGGGGACTGATGGCTACACCTTC,CASSLAGTDGYTF,many,TRBJ1-2,TRBV7-9,NA
TGTGCCAGCAGCTTGGCTTATAGGACAGATCAATCCTACGAGCAGTACTTC,CASSLAYRTDQSYEQYF,few,TRBJ2-7,TRBV7-9,NA
TGTGCCAGCAGCTACGATGACTCTGGAAACACCATATATTTT,CASSYDDSGNTIYF,NA,TRBJ1-3,TRBV28,NA
TGTGCCAGCACCACGGTATCCCGGGGAGAAAAACTGTTTTTT,CASTTVSRGEKLFF,few,TRBJ1-4,TRBV7-9,NA
TGTGCCACCAGCAGGCTCCGACAGGGAGGGCCCAAAAACATTCAGTACTTC,CATSRLRQGGPKNIQYF,many,TRBJ2-4,TRBV15,NA
TGCGCCAGCAGCTTGGGTCTGGGGCAGATGAACACTGAAGCTTTCTTT,CASSLGLGQMNTEAFF,NA,TRBJ1-1,TRBV5-1,NA
TGTGCCATGGGGACAGGGCACACCGGGGAGCTGTTTTTT,CAMGTGHTGELFF,NA,TRBJ2-2,TRBV5-4,TRBD1